This T cell receptor beta chain was observed in a study of regulatory T cells in long-lasting Graves disease. Study at large: By definition, persistent Graves' disease involved antithyroid drugs for over 5 years alongside positive TSH receptor antibodies. The study, taken as a whole, reports: There was favoring of TRBV28, TRBJ1-2 and TRBJ2-5 in persistent disease. Public clonotype sharing was higher in persistent than newly diagnosed patients.

The CDR3 covers 14 residues. V was shortened by 3 bases and J by 6 bases, with 9 bases between the two germline ends. The germline V gene encodes CDR1 KGHSH and CDR2 LQKENI. HTBI primers from iRepertoire and Arm-PCR of CDR3 regions yielded the TCR beta libraries. TCRdb re-analysed the multiplex PCR reads in MiXCR, keeping a single row per CDR3 protein. The sample holds around 300,000 distinct CDR3 sequences; 22% are singletons and the top ten take 56%. The time point here: persistent/refractory GD, antithyroid drugs over 5 years with positive TRAb. Researchers made the TCR library from RNA that was extracted from PBMCs. As a group, patients came from one endocrinology department in Xi'an, China. This clonotype has only a few counts. The antigen is unknown.

This TCR came from a female donor with Graves disease. The chain couples TRBV18 to TRBJ1-6; D is undetermined. This specimen consisted of peripheral blood mononuclear cells (PBMCs), obtained when the disease was refractory, from a patient treated with antithyroid drugs. Written as DNA, the CDR3 is TGTGCCAGCTCACCCCAGTCAGTTAATTCACCCCTCCACTTT. Translated: CASSPQSVNSPLHF.